This entry is about one T cell receptor (beta chain). Its antigen is still unknown. Both TCR beta VDJ combination and CDR3 sequence profiling were carried out. Genomic DNA was the template for this profiling. TCRdb processed the reads anew with MiXCR; each CDR3 protein has one entry. The sample lists around 190,000 distinct CDR3 sequences, roughly half occurring once. This entry is derived from a study of CD8+CD57+ T cells in acquired aplastic anemia. The overall study: Average DNA yield from sorted CD4+ and CD8+ cells was roughly 3 ug. The study obtained 10 million to 12 million reads on average for CD4+ cells from healthy donors.

Overall study results and limits: There were twenty-nine CD8+ CDR3 sequences that occurred in both patients and controls.

V shed 0 bases and J shed 4 bases, with 18 bases lying between them. This CDR3 comprises 17 residues. Germline V gene data show CDR1 as LNHDA and CDR2 as SQIVND (reference sequence). Sequenced: sorted CD4+, CD8+, or CD8+CD57+ T cells (not recorded which) from PBMCs. This receptor was obtained from a human donor in good health, serving as a control. The rearrangement links TRBV19 to TRBJ1-1; D might be TRBD1 (5 bases). CDR3 bases: TGTGCCAGTAGTATAGATCCGGGGCCCATCATGAGCACTGAAGCTTTCTTT. It translates to CASSIDPGPIMSTEAFF.